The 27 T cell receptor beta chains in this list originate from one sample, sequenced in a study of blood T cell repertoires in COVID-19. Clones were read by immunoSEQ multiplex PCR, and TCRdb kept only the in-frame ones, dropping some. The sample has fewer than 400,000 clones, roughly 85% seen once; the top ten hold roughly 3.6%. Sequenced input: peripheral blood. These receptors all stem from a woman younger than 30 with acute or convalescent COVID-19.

The CDR3 nucleotides read TGTGCCAGCACCAGCCGGAGACTGGGAAACACCATATATTTT. Encoded protein: CASTSRRLGNTIYF. The chain links TRBV2 to TRBJ1-3; D is undetermined. There are 14 residues in the CDR3. The germline V gene has CDR1 SNHLY and CDR2 FYNNEI. Trimming removed 7 bases at V and 4 bases at J, with 14 bases between.

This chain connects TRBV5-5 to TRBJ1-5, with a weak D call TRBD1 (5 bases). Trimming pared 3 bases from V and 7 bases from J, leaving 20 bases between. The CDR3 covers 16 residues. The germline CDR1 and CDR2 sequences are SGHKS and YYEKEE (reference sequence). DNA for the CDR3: TGTGCCAGCAGCTCTGGATTTCGGGGGATGCGGCAGCCCCAGCATTTT. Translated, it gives CASSSGFRGMRQPQHF.

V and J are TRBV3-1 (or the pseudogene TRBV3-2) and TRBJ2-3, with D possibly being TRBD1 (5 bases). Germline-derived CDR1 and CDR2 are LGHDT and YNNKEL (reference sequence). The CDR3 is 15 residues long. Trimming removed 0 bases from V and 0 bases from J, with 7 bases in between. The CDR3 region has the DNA TGTGCCAGCAGCCAAGAGACAGCCAGCACAGATACGCAGTATTTT. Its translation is CASSQETASTDTQYF.

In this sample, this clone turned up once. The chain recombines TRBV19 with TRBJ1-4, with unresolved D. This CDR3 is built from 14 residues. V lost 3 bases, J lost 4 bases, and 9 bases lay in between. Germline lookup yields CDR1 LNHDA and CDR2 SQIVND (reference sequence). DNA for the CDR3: TGTGCCAGTAGTATGGCACCGCTTAATGAAAAACTGTTTTTT. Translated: CASSMAPLNEKLFF.

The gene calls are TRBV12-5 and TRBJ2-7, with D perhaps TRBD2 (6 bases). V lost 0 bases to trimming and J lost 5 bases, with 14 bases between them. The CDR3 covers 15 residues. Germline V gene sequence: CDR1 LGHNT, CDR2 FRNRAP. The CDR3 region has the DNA TGTGCTAGTGGTTTGGTGGACGGAGGGATCGACGAGCAGTACTTC. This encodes CASGLVDGGIDEQYF.

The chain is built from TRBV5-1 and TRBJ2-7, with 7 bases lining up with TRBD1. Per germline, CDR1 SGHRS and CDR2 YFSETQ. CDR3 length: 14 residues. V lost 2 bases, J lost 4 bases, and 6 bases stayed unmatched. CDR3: CASSFRQGNYEQYF. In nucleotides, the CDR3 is TGCGCCAGCAGCTTTCGACAGGGTAATTACGAGCAGTACTTC.

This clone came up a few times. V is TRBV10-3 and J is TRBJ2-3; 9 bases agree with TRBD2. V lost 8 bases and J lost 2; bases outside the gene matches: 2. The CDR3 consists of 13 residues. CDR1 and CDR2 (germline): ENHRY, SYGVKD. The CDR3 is CAIGGGDTDTQYF. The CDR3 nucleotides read TGTGCCATCGGCGGGGGGGACACAGATACGCAGTATTTT.

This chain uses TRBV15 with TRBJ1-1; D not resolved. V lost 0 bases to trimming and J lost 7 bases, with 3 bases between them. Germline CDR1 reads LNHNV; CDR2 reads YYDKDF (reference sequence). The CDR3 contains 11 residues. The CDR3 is CATSRDSEAFF. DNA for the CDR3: TGTGCCACCAGCAGAGACAGTGAAGCTTTCTTT.

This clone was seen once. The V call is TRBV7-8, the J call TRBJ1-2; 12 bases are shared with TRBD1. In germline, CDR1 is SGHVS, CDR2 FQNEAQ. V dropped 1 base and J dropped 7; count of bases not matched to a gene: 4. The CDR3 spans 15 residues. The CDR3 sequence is CASSLVGQGATGYTF. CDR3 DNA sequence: TGTGCCAGCAGCTTAGTGGGACAGGGGGCTACTGGCTACACCTTC. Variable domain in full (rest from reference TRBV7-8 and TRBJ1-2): GAGVSQSPRYKVAKRGQDVALRCDPISGHVSLFWYQQALGQGPEFLTYFQNEAQLDKSGLPSDRFFAERPEGSVSTLKIQRTQQEDSAVYLCASSLVGQGATGYTFGSGTRLTVV.

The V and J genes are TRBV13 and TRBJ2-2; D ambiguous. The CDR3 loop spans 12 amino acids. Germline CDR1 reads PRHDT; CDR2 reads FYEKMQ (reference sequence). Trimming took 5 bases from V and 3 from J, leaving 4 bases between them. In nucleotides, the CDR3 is TGTGCCAGCAGCCCATACACCGGGGAGCTGTTTTTT. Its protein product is CASSPYTGELFF.

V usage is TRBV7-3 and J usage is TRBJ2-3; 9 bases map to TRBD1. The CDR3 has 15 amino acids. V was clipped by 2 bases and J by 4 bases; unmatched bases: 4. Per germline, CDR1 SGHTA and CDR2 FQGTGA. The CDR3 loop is CASSLRGQGADTQYF. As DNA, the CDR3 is TGTGCCAGCAGCTTACGGGGACAGGGCGCAGATACGCAGTATTTT.

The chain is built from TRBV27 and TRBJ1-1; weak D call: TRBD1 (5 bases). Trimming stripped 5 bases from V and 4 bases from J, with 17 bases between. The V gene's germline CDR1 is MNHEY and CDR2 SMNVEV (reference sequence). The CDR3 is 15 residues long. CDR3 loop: CASSPHSGGGTEAFF. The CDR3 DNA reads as TGTGCCAGCAGTCCGCACAGCGGGGGAGGCACTGAAGCTTTCTTT.

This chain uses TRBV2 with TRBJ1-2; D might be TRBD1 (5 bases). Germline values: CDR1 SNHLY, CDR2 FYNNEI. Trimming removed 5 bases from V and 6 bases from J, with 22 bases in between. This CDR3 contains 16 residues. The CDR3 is CASSRTQGVQGDGYTF. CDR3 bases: TGTGCCAGCAGTAGAACGCAGGGTGTTCAAGGGGATGGCTACACCTTC.

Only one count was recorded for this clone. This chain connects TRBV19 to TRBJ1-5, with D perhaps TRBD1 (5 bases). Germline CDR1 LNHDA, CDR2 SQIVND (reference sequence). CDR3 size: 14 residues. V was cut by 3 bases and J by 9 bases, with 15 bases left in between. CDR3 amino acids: CASSMGGLTGPQHF. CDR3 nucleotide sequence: TGTGCCAGTAGTATGGGGGGTCTTACGGGGCCCCAGCATTTT. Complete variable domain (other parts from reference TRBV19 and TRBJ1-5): DGGITQSPKYLFRKEGQNVTLSCEQNLNHDAMYWYRQDPGQGLRLIYYSQIVNDFQKGDIAEGYSVSREKKESFPLTVTSAQKNPTAFYLCASSMGGLTGPQHFGDGTRLSIL.

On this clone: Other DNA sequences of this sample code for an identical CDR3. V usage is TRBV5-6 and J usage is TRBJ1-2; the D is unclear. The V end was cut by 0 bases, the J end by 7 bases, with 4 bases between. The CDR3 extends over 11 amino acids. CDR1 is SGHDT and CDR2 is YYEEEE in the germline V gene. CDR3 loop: CASSLASGYTF. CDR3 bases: TGTGCCAGCAGCTTGGCGTCTGGCTACACCTTC. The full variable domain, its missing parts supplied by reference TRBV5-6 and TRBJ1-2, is DAGVTQSPTHLIKTRGQQVTLRCSPKSGHDTVSWYQQALGQGPQFIFQYYEEEERQRGNFPDRFSGHQFPNYSSELNVNALLLGDSALYLCASSLASGYTFGSGTRLTVV.

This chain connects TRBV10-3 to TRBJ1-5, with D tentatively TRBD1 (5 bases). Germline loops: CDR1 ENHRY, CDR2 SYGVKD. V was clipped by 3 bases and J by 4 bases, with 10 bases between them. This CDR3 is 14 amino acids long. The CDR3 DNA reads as TGTGCCATCAGTGATGAGTCAGGGAATCAGCCCCAGCATTTT. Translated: CAISDESGNQPQHF.

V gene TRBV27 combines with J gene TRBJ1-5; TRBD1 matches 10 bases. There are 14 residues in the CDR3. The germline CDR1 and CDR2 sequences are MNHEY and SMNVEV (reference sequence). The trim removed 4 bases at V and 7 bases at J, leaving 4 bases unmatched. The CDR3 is CASSWGTGDQPQHF. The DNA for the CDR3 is TGTGCCAGCAGTTGGGGGACAGGGGACCAGCCCCAGCATTTT.

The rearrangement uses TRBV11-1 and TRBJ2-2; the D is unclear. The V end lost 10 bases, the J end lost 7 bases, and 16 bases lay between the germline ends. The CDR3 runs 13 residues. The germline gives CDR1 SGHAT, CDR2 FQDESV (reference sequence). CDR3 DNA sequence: TGTGCCACACAACTGAGGAGCAGCGGGGAGCTGTTTTTT. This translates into CATQLRSSGELFF. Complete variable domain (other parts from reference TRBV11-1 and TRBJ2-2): EAEVAQSPRYKITEKSQAVAFWCDPISGHATLYWYRQILGQGPELLVQFQDESVVDDSQLPKDRFSAERLKGVDSTLKIQPAELGDSAMYLCATQLRSSGELFFGEGSRLTVL.

The CDR3 region has the DNA TGTGCCAGCACGCGAGGGGGCGTGGGTAACTCACCCCTCCACTTT. It specifies CASTRGGVGNSPLHF. This chain links TRBV6-5 with TRBJ1-6; the match to TRBD1 covers 7 bases. Looked up from germline, CDR1 is MNHEY and CDR2 is SVGAGI. V dropped 7 bases and J dropped 10; count of bases not matched to a gene: 13. This CDR3 is built from 15 residues.

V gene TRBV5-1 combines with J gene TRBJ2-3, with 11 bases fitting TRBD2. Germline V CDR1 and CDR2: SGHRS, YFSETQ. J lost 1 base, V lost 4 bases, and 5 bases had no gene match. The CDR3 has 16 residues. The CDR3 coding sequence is TGCGCCAGCAGCGCCCCGACTAGCGGGGGCACAGATACGCAGTATTTT. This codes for CASSAPTSGGTDTQYF.

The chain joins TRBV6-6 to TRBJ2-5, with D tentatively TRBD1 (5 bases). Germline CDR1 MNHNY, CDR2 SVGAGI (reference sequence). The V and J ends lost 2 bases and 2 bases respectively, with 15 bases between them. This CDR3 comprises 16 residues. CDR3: CASSYGRADTQETQYF. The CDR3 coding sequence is TGTGCCAGCAGTTACGGCAGGGCAGACACACAAGAGACCCAGTACTTC.

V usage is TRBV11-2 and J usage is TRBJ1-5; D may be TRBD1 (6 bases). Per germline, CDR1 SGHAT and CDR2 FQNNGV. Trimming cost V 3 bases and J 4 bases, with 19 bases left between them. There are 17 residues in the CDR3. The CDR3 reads CASSFLEARGWNQPQHF. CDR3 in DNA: TGTGCCAGCAGCTTTTTGGAGGCCAGGGGATGGAATCAGCCCCAGCATTTT.

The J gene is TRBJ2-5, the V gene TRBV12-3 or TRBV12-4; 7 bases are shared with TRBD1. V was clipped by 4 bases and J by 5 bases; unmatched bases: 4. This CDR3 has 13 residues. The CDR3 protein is CASSSGQAETQYF. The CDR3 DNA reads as TGTGCCAGCAGTTCCGGACAGGCGGAGACCCAGTACTTC.

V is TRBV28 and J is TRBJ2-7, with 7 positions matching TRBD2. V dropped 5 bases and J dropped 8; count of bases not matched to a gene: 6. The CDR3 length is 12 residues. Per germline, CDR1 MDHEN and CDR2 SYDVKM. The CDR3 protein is CASSAQRGKQYF. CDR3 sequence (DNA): TGTGCCAGCAGTGCCCAGCGGGGAAAGCAGTACTTC.

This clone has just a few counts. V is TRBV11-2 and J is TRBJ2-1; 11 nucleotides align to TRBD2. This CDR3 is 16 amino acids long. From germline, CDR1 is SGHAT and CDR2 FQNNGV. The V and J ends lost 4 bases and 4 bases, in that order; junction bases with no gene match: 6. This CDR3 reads CASSSTSGTLYNEQFF. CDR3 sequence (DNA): TGTGCCAGCAGCTCGACTAGCGGGACCCTTTACAATGAGCAGTTCTTC.

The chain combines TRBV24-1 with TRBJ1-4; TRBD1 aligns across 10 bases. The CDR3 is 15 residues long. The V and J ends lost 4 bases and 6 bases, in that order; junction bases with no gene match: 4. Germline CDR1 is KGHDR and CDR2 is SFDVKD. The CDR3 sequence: CATSDPGTGDEKLFF. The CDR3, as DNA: TGTGCCACCAGTGACCCCGGGACAGGGGATGAAAAACTGTTTTTT.

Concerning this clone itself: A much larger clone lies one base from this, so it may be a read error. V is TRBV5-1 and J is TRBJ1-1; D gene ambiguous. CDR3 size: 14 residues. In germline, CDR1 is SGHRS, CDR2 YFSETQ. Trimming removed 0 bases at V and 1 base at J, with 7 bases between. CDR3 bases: TGCGCCAGCAGCTTGGCCACAGAGAACACTGAAGCTTTCTTT. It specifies CASSLATENTEAFF. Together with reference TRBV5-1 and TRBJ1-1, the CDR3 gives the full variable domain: KAGVTQTPRYLIKTRGQQVTLSCSPISGHRSVSWYQQTPGQGLQFLFEYFSETQRNKGNFPGRFSGRQFSNSRSEMNVSTLELGDSALYLCASSLATENTEAFFGQGTRLTVV.